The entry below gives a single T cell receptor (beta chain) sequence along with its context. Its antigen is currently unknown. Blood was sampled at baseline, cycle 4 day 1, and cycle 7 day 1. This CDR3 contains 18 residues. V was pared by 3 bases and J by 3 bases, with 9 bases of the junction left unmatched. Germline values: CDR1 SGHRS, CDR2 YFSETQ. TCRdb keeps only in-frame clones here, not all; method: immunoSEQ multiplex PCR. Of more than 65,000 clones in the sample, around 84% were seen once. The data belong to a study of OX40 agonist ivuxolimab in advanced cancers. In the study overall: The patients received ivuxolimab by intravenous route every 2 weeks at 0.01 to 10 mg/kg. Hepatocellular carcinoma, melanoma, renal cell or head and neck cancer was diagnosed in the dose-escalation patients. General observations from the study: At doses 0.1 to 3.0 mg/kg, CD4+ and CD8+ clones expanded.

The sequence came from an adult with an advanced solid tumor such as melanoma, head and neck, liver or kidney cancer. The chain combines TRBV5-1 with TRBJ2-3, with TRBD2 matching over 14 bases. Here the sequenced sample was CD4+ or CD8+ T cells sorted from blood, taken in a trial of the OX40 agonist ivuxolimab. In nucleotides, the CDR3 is TGCGCCAGCAGCTCGGGACTAGCGGGAGAATACCAGACAGATACGCAGTATTTT. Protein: CASSSGLAGEYQTDTQYF.